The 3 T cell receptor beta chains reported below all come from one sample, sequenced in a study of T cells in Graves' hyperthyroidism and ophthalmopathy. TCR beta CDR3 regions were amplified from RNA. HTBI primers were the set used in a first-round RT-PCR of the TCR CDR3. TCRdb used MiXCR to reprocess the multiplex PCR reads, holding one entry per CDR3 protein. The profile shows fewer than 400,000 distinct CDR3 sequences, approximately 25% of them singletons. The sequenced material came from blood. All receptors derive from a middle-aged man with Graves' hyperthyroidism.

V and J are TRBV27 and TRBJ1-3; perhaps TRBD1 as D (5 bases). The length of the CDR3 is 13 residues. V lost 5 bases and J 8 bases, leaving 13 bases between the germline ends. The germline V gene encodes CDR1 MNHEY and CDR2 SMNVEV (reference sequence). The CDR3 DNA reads TGTGCCAGCAGTCCCGATTGGGGGTACACCATATATTTT. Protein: CASSPDWGYTIYF.

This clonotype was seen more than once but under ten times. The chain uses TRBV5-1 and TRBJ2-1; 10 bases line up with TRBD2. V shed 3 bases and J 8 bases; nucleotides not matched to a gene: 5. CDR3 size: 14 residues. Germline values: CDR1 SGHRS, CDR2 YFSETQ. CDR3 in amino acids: CASSSRTSGDEQFF. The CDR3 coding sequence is TGCGCCAGCAGCTCCCGGACTAGCGGCGATGAGCAGTTCTTC.

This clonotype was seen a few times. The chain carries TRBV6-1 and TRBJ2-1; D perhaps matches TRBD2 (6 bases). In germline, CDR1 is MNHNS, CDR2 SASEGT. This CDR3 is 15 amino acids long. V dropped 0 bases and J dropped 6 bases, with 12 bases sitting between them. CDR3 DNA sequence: TGTGCCAGCAGTGAAGCGCGAGGCGGGGCCAATGAGCAGTTCTTC. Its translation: CASSEARGGANEQFF.